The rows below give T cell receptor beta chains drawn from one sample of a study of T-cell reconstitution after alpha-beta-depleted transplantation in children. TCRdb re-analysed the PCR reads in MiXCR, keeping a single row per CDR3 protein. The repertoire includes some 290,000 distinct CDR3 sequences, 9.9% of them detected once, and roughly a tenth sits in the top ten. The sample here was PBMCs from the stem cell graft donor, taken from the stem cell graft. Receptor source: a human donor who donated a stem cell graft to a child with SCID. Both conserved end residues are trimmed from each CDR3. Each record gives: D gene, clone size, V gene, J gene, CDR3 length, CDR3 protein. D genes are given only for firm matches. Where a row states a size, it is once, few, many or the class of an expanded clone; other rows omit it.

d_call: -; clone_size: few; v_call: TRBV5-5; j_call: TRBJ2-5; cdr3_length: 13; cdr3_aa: ASSPQVSLGETQY
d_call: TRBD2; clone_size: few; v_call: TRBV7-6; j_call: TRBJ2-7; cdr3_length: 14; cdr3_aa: ASSQGLAGGFYEQY
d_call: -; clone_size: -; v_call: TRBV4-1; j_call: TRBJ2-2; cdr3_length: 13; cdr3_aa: ASSHRVANTGELF
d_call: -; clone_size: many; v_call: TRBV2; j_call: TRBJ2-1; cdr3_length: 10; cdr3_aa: ASSVGSVEQF
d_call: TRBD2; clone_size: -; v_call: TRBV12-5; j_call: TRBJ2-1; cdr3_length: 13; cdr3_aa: ASGLGTSGGDEQF
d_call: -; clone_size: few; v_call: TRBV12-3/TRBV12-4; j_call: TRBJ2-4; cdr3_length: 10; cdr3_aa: ASSSGGNIQY
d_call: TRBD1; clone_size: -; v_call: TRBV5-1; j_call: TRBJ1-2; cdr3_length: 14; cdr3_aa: ASREGTATSNYGYT
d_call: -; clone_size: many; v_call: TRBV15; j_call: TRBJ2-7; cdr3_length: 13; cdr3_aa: ATSRDSGNYYEQY
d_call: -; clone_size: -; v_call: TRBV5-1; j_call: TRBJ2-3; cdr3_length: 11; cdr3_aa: ASSFPSTDTQY
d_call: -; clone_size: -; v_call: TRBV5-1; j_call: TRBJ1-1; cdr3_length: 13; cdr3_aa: ASSRDTSKNTEAF
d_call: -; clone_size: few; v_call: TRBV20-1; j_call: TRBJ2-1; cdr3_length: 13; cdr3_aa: SADSTERRDNEQF
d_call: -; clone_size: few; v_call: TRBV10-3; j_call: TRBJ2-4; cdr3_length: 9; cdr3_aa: AISESGDQY
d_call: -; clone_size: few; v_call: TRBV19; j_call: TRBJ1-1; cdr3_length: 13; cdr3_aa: ASSMVGVGDTEAF
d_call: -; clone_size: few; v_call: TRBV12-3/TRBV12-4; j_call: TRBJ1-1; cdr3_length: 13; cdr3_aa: ASRVQGGRDTEAF
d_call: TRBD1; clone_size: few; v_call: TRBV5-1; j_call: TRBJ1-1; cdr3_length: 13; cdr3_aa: ASSKQGHGNTEAF
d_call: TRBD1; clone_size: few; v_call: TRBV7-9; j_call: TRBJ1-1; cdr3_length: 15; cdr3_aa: ASSSQQGGRMNTEAF